This is a list of T cell receptor beta chains from one sample in a study of OX40 agonist ivuxolimab in advanced cancers. Assay used: immunoSEQ multiplex PCR; TCRdb lists only in-frame clones, some missing. This table holds tens of thousands of clones, around four fifths found once. This material consisted of CD4+ or CD8+ T cells sorted from blood, taken in a trial of the OX40 agonist ivuxolimab. Source of these receptors: an adult with an advanced solid tumor such as melanoma, head and neck, liver or kidney cancer. Both conserved end residues are trimmed from each CDR3. The D gene is left open where the match is weak.

d_call	v_call	j_call	cdr3_aa
NA	TRBV28	TRBJ2-7	ASGLTGRFQLEQY
TRBD2	TRBV5-6	TRBJ2-7	ASSELAGSSYEQY
TRBD2	TRBV28	TRBJ2-5	ASSLPSGGAVETQY
NA	TRBV6-6	TRBJ1-3	ASSYSRGSGNTIY
NA	TRBV5-4	TRBJ1-3	ASSQVDADSGNTIY
NA	TRBV6-5	TRBJ2-7	ASSQSSYEQY
TRBD1	TRBV28	TRBJ2-7	ASSNRDRFHEQY
TRBD1	TRBV28	TRBJ2-1	ASSAGTGINEQF
TRBD2	TRBV27	TRBJ2-7	ATHLLTSGSDEQY
NA	TRBV5-4	TRBJ2-1	ASSSLGNEQF
NA	TRBV5-4	TRBJ1-2	ASSPPGGGALSGGYT
TRBD2	TRBV6-4	TRBJ2-1	ASSEGSGAPEQF
NA	TRBV7-6	TRBJ1-1	ASSLDGGNTEAF
NA	TRBV13	TRBJ1-1	ASSLVGMNTEAF
NA	TRBV7-9	TRBJ2-2	ASSLKGELF
NA	TRBV27	TRBJ1-5	ASSLSGSNQPQH
TRBD1	TRBV5-1	TRBJ2-7	ASSYRGFAYEQY
TRBD1	TRBV7-3	TRBJ1-2	ASSPNAGTGPYGYT
NA	TRBV7-3	TRBJ2-3	ASRDGNTDTQY
NA	TRBV10-1	TRBJ2-7	AGNSKVY
TRBD1	TRBV19	TRBJ2-7	ASSSGQGAEQY
NA	TRBV4-1	TRBJ1-4	ASSQVGQLNEKLF
NA	TRBV28	TRBJ2-4	ASVDGLAKNIQY
NA	TRBV9	TRBJ2-3	ASSVGDPDTQY
TRBD1	TRBV11-2	TRBJ1-5	ASSLGQGDSNQPQH
TRBD2	TRBV4-2	TRBJ2-2	ASSPPSASGGETGELF
NA	TRBV6-4	TRBJ2-2	ASSDWATGELF
TRBD1	TRBV19	TRBJ1-1	ASSIGDRVFGF
NA	TRBV5-6	TRBJ2-7	ASSLAVASYEQY
TRBD2	TRBV5-4	TRBJ2-1	ASSLFSGGYYNEQF
NA	TRBV7-2	TRBJ2-7	ASTYNSRYEQY
NA	TRBV28	TRBJ2-1	ASSPGGTVYNEQF
TRBD1	TRBV25-1	TRBJ1-5	ASSESGTGAAQPQH
TRBD2	TRBV28	TRBJ2-7	ASRATDRGDSYEQY
NA	TRBV4-3	TRBJ2-7	ASSQDSGLLYEQY
NA	TRBV4-1	TRBJ2-1	ASSQQAGGIGVDEQF
NA	TRBV19	TRBJ1-1	ASITGNTEAF
TRBD1	TRBV19	TRBJ2-1	AAGDRANNEQF
NA	TRBV15	TRBJ1-3	ATSRDAYGNSGADGNTIY
NA	TRBV19	TRBJ2-1	ASSIAPSSSYNEQF
NA	TRBV25-1	TRBJ2-1	ASSEPYNEQF
NA	TRBV27	TRBJ1-5	ASSLGGFDQPQH
NA	TRBV28	TRBJ2-1	ASRSPGQSSYNEQF
NA	TRBV7-9	TRBJ1-4	ASSFARTPNEKLF
NA	TRBV7-6	TRBJ1-1	ASSLAHRTEAF
TRBD2	TRBV28	TRBJ2-3	ASSLGGQGSDTQY
NA	TRBV6-5	TRBJ1-3	ASSYSIAGNTIY
TRBD2	TRBV19	TRBJ2-3	ASSTGLAVGTDTQY
NA	TRBV4-2	TRBJ1-1	ASSQEPGSMNTEAF
NA	TRBV27	TRBJ1-1	ASSSSEGGTEAF
NA	TRBV6-1	TRBJ2-6	ASSGQSSGANVLT
NA	TRBV28	TRBJ1-4	ASSLLPRGEKLF
NA	TRBV27	TRBJ2-3	ASSDLSSTDTQY
NA	TRBV11-3	TRBJ2-2	ASSSRGSGELF
TRBD1	TRBV28	TRBJ2-3	ASRMDRTLDTQY